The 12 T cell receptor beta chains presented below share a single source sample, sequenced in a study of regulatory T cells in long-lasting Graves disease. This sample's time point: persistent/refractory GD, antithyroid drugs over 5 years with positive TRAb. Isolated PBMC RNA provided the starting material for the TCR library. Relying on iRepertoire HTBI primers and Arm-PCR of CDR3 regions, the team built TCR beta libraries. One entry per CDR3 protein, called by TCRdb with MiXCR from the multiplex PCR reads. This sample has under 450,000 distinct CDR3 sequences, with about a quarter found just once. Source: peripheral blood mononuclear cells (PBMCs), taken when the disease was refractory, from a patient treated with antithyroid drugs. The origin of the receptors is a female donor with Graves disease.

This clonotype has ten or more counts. Here the CDR3 reads CASSVLADTGELFF. In DNA form, the CDR3 reads TGTGCCAGCAGTGTTCTAGCGGACACCGGGGAGCTGTTTTTT. The V gene is TRBV2, the J gene TRBJ2-2, with TRBD2 matching 7 bases. Germline V gene data show CDR1 as SNHLY and CDR2 as FYNNEI. Unmatched junction bases numbered 2, after V lost 4 bases and J lost 3 bases. The CDR3 runs 14 residues.

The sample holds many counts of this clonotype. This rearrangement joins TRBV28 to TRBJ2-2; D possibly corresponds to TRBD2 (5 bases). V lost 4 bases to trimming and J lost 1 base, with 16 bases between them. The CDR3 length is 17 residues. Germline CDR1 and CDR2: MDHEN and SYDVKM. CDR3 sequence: CASSYPLLEWNTGELFF. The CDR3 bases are TGTGCCAGCAGTTACCCCCTACTAGAGTGGAACACCGGGGAGCTGTTTTTT.

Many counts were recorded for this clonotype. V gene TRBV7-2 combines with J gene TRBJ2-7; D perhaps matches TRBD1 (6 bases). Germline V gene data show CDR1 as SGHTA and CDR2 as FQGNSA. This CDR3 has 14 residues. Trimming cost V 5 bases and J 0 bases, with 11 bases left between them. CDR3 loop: CASSVRDNSYEQYF. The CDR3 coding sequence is TGTGCCAGCAGCGTAAGGGACAACTCCTACGAGCAGTACTTC. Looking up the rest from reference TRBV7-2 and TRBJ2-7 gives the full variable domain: GAGVSQSPSNKVTEKGKDVELRCDPISGHTALYWYRQSLGQGLEFLIYFQGNSAPDKSGLPSDRFSAERTGGSVSTLTIQRTQQEDSAVYLCASSVRDNSYEQYFGPGTRLTVT.

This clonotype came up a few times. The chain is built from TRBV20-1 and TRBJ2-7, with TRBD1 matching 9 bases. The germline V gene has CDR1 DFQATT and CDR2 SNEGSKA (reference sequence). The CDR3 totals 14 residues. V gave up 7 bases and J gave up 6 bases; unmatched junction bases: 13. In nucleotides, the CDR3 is TGCAGTGTAGGGTCGGGACAGGGATTCCCCGAGCAGTACTTC. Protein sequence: CSVGSGQGFPEQYF.

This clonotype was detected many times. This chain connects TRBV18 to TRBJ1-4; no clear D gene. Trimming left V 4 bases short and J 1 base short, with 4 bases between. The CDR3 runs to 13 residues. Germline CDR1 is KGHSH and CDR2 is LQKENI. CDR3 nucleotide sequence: TGTGCCAGCTCACTACAAACTAATGAAAAACTGTTTTTT. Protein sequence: CASSLQTNEKLFF.

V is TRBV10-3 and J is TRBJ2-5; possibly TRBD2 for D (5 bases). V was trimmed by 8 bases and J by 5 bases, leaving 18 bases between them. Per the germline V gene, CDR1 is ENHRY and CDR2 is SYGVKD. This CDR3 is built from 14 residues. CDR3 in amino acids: CAIGERTLGETQYF. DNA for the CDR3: TGTGCCATCGGGGAGCGGACCTTGGGGGAGACCCAGTACTTC.

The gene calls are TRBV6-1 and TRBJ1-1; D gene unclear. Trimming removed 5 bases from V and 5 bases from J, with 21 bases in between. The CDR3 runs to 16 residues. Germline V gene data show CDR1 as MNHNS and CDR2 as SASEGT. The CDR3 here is CASSPYPGSSRTEAFF. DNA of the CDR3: TGTGCCAGCAGTCCTTACCCGGGATCCAGCAGGACTGAAGCTTTCTTT.

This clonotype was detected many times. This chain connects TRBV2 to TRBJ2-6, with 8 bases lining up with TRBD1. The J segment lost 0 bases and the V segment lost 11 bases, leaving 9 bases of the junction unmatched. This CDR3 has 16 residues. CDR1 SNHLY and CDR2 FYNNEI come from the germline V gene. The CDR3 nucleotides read TGTGCCGGCCGGGACAGGCATAGCTCTGGGGCCAACGTCCTGACTTTC. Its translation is CAGRDRHSSGANVLTF.

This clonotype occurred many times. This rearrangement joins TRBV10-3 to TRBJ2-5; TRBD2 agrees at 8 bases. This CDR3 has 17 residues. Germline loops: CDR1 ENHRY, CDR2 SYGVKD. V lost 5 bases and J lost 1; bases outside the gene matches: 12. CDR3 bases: TGTGCCATCAGTAGCACTAGCGGATTGGGCGTCCAAGAGACCCAGTACTTC. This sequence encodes CAISSTSGLGVQETQYF.

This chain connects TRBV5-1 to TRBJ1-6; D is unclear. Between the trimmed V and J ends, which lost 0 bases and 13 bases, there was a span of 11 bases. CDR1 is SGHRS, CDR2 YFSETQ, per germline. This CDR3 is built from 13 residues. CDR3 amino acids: CASSLGTAGPLHF. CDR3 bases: TGCGCCAGCAGCTTGGGGACCGCGGGGCCCCTCCACTTT.

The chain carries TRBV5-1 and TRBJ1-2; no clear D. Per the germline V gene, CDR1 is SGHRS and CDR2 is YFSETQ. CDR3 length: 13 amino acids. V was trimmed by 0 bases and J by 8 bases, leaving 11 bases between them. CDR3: CASSLGGLWGYTF. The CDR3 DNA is TGCGCCAGCAGCTTGGGCGGGCTGTGGGGCTACACCTTC. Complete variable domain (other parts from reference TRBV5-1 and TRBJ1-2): KAGVTQTPRYLIKTRGQQVTLSCSPISGHRSVSWYQQTPGQGLQFLFEYFSETQRNKGNFPGRFSGRQFSNSRSEMNVSTLELGDSALYLCASSLGGLWGYTFGSGTRLTVV.

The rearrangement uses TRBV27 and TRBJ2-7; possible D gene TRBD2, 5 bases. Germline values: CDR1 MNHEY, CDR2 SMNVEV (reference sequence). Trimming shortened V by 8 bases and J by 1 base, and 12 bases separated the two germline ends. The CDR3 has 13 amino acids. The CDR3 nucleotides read TGTGCCAGCTGGCGGGCCACATCCTACGAGCAGTACTTC. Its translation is CASWRATSYEQYF.